Listed below are T cell receptor delta chains from one sample, sequenced in a study of Vδ1+ human thymocytes. TCRdb redid the clone calls on the multiplex PCR reads with CATT. Of about 58,000 delta-chain clones in the sample, about 14% were seen once. Material: Vdelta1+ gamma-delta thymocytes from the thymus. These receptors came from a girl less than two years old who had congenital heart surgery. The CDR3 runs from the conserved cysteine through the conserved F or W. The order of the fields is D gene, V gene, clone size, J gene, CDR3 protein, CDR3 DNA. D genes are given only for firm matches. Rows give clone size only sometimes, using once, few, many, or a class for an expanded clone.

NA	TRDV1	NA	TRDJ1	CALRSWGPVQWDKLIF	TGTGCTCTTAGGTCATGGGGCCCCGTACAGTGGGATAAACTCATCTTT
TRDD3	TRDV1	NA	TRDJ1	CALGELVRTGGYAAPYTDKLIF	TGTGCTCTTGGGGAATTAGTCCGTACTGGGGGATACGCTGCACCATACACCGATAAACTCATCTTT
NA	TRDV1	few	TRDJ1	CALGPYADGGYTDKLIF	TGTGCTCTTGGCCCCTACGCGGATGGGGGGTACACCGATAAACTCATCTTT
NA	TRDV1	NA	TRDJ1	CALVKHHPYTDKLIF	TGTGCTCTTGTCAAACATCATCCTTACACCGATAAACTCATCTTT
TRDD3	TRDV1	few	TRDJ1	CALGEPSADTGGRDKLIF	TGTGCTCTTGGGGAACCTTCCGCGGATACTGGGGGTCGGGATAAACTCATCTTT
TRDD3	TRDV1	NA	TRDJ1	CALGELDPPLGPGGRPDKLIF	TGTGCTCTTGGGGAACTGGACCCGCCCCTGGGGCCTGGGGGACGACCCGATAAACTCATCTTT
NA	TRDV1	few	TRDJ1	CALGEALRGTNKLIF	TGTGCTCTTGGGGAAGCCCTTCGGGGAACGAATAAACTCATCTTT
NA	TRDV2	NA	TRDJ1	CACDTGVDYWRIRGYTDKLIF	TGTGCCTGTGACACCGGCGTAGACTACTGGAGAATCCGGGGGTACACCGATAAACTCATCTTT
NA	TRDV1	NA	TRDJ1	CALGELIRPYTDKLIF	TGTGCTCTTGGGGAACTCATACGCCCGTACACCGATAAACTCATCTTT
NA	TRDV1	NA	TRDJ1	CALGANPGPPTNPLGYTDKLIF	TGTGCTCTTGGGGCTAACCCGGGGCCTCCTACTAATCCACTGGGGTACACCGATAAACTCATCTTT
TRDD3	TRDV1	NA	TRDJ1	CALGELPILGPIGGYANTDKLIF	TGTGCTCTTGGGGAACTACCAATCCTGGGCCCTATTGGGGGATACGCCAACACCGATAAACTCATCTTT
NA	TRDV1	NA	TRDJ1	CALGERGAYTDKLIF	TGTGCTCTTGGGGAACGGGGGGCTTACACCGATAAACTCATCTTT
NA	TRDV1	NA	TRDJ1	CALGGRGTGIRETDKLIF	TGTGCTCTTGGAGGCCGGGGAACGGGGATTCGAGAGACCGATAAACTCATCTTT
TRDD3	TRDV1	NA	TRDJ1	CALGELTAKSTGGPTCTDKLIF	TGTGCTCTTGGGGAACTCACGGCCAAATCTACTGGGGGGCCGACTTGCACCGATAAACTCATCTTT
TRDD3	TRDV1	few	TRDJ1	CALGELFPNLGSGGSRESTDKLIF	TGTGCTCTTGGGGAACTCTTTCCCAACCTAGGCTCTGGGGGATCCCGAGAAAGCACCGATAAACTCATCTTT
TRDD2	TRDV1	NA	TRDJ1	CALGELSFLPSPTGDPGYTDKLIF	TGTGCTCTTGGGGAACTCTCCTTCCTACCTTCTCCTACTGGGGACCCCGGGTACACCGATAAACTCATCTTT
NA	TRDV1	few	TRDJ1	CALGTGRTGYTDKLIF	TGTGCTCTTGGGACTGGGAGGACTGGGTACACCGATAAACTCATCTTT
TRDD3	TRAV29/DV5	NA	TRDJ3	CAASSLLYWGILPSWDTRQMFF	TGTGCGGCAAGCTCTCTACTATACTGGGGGATACTCCCGTCCTGGGACACCCGACAGATGTTTTTC
NA	TRDV1	NA	TRDJ1	CALGCPRAPDHTWDKLIF	TGTGCTCTTGGGTGCCCCCGAGCCCCCGACCATACATGGGATAAACTCATCTTT
NA	TRDV1	few	TRDJ1	CALGECNDRLSKCDTDKLIF	TGTGCTCTTGGGGAATGCAACGACCGCCTTTCAAAGTGCGACACCGATAAACTCATCTTT
NA	TRDV1	few	TRDJ1	CALGELASKGTRRHFLDKLIF	TGTGCTCTTGGGGAACTAGCTTCGAAGGGGACACGCAGACATTTTCTCGATAAACTCATCTTT
TRDD3	TRDV1	NA	TRDJ1	CALGELVRQNQYWGGADKLIF	TGTGCTCTTGGGGAACTGGTCAGGCAAAACCAGTACTGGGGGGGAGCCGATAAACTCATCTTT
NA	TRDV1	NA	TRDJ1	CALGATGGPVTDKLIF	TGTGCTCTTGGTGCTACCGGGGGACCTGTCACCGATAAACTCATCTTT
TRDD3	TRDV1	NA	TRDJ1	CALGNRTPATGGYRHTDKLIF	TGTGCTCTTGGGAATCGGACCCCCGCGACTGGGGGATACCGGCACACCGATAAACTCATCTTT
TRDD3	TRDV1	NA	TRDJ1	CALGDSTGGYGGDKLIF	TGTGCTCTTGGGGATTCAACTGGGGGATACGGGGGCGATAAACTCATCTTT
TRDD3	TRDV1	NA	TRDJ1	CALGERGDKERTDKLIF	TGTGCTCTTGGGGAAAGGGGGGATAAAGAGAGGACCGATAAACTCATCTTT
TRDD3	TRDV1	NA	TRDJ1	CALGEGSYLGDTWTTDKLIF	TGTGCTCTTGGGGAAGGGTCCTATCTGGGGGATACTTGGACCACCGATAAACTCATCTTT
TRDD3	TRDV1	once	TRDJ1	CALGVANARPVLGDTPPHLYTDKLIF	TGTGCTCTTGGGGTGGCCAACGCTCGCCCCGTACTGGGGGATACGCCCCCTCACCTGTACACCGATAAACTCATCTTT
NA	TRDV2	many	TRDJ3	CACEVWWGPSSWDTRQMFF	TGTGCCTGTGAGGTTTGGTGGGGACCGAGCTCCTGGGACACCCGACAGATGTTTTTC
TRDD3	TRDV2	few	TRDJ1	CACAGGHVKLIF	TGTGCCTGTGCTGGGGGACACGTTAAACTCATCTTT
TRDD3	TRDV1	few	TRDJ1	CALGELKLGDRGTDKLIF	TGTGCTCTTGGGGAACTAAAACTGGGGGATAGAGGGACCGATAAACTCATCTTT
TRDD3	TRDV1	few	TRDJ1	CALGELPRGYGSYTDKLIF	TGTGCTCTTGGGGAACTGCCTAGAGGATACGGTAGCTACACCGATAAACTCATCTTT
NA	TRDV1	NA	TRDJ1	CALGDGKLIF	TGTGCTCTTGGGGATGGTAAACTCATCTTT
NA	TRDV1	NA	TRDJ1	CALGERPFVFCDAAKLIF	TGTGCTCTTGGGGAACGCCCCTTCGTTTTTTGTGACGCAGCCAAACTCATCTTT
TRDD3	TRDV3	NA	TRDJ1	CALISFPLKPLGDKHTDKLIF	TGTGCCTTGATATCGTTTCCACTTAAGCCACTGGGGGATAAACACACCGATAAACTCATCTTT
TRDD3	TRDV1	NA	TRDJ1	CALEPAPSYTGGQYTDKLIF	TGTGCTCTCGAGCCCGCACCTTCTTATACTGGGGGACAGTACACCGATAAACTCATCTTC
NA	TRDV1	NA	TRDJ1	CALGELPTGDKLIF	TGTGCTCTTGGGGAACTTCCTACGGGCGATAAACTCATCTTT
TRDD3	TRDV1	few	TRDJ1	CALGELPSGGPYTDKLIF	TGTGCTCTTGGGGAACTCCCTTCTGGGGGACCGTACACCGATAAACTCATCTTT
TRDD3	TRDV1	few	TRDJ1	CALGELGNGARSRLGDIDKLIF	TGTGCTCTTGGGGAATTGGGTAATGGGGCAAGGAGTCGTTTAGGGGATATCGATAAACTCATCTTT
TRDD3	TRDV1	few	TRDJ1	CALGELFSGGYADKLIF	TGTGCTCTTGGGGAACTATTTTCTGGGGGATACGCCGATAAACTCATCTTT
TRDD3	TRDV1	NA	TRDJ1	CALGELVVGTGGYNPDNDKLIF	TGTGCTCTTGGGGAACTAGTTGTAGGTACTGGGGGATACAACCCTGATAACGATAAACTCATCTTT
TRDD3	TRDV1	few	TRDJ1	CALGELRSLPIKLGGHRYTDKLIF	TGTGCTCTTGGGGAATTGAGGAGCCTTCCAATAAAACTGGGGGGTCACCGGTACACCGATAAACTCATCTTT
TRDD3	TRDV1	NA	TRDJ1	CALGVAQSSYFENWGIPYTDKLIF	TGTGCTCTTGGGGTCGCCCAATCCTCCTACTTCGAAAACTGGGGGATCCCATACACCGATAAACTCATCTTT
TRDD3	TRDV2	NA	TRDJ1	CACDTGGVTGDIFQLIF	TGTGCCTGTGACACCGGAGGGGTTACTGGGGACATATTCCAACTCATCTTT
TRDD3	TRDV1	NA	TRDJ1	CALGEAASSYRAGGLCYKLIF	TGTGCTCTTGGGGAAGCAGCCTCGTCCTACCGTGCTGGGGGATTGTGTTATAAACTCATCTTT
TRDD3	TRDV1	once	TRDJ1	CALGESSYSTGGYTDKLIF	TGTGCTCTTGGGGAATCATCCTACTCTACTGGGGGATACACCGATAAACTCATCTTT
TRDD3	TRDV1	NA	TRDJ1	CALGNPTGGYWADKLIF	TGTGCTCTTGGGAACCCGACTGGGGGATACTGGGCCGATAAACTCATCTTT
TRDD3	TRDV1	NA	TRDJ1	CALGDCLGDLHLTDKLIF	TGTGCTCTTGGGGACTGCCTGGGGGACCTACACCTCACCGATAAACTCATCTTT
TRDD3	TRDV1	NA	TRDJ1	CALGEESCLSGIRWGSYTDKLIF	TGTGCTCTTGGGGAAGAATCGTGCCTATCGGGGATACGCTGGGGCAGCTACACCGATAAACTCATCTTT
NA	TRDV1	few	TRDJ1	CALGENLAVFYVRGPAGDKLIF	TGTGCTCTTGGGGAGAACCTCGCTGTTTTCTACGTCCGGGGGCCGGCAGGAGATAAACTCATCTTT
TRDD3	TRDV2	few	TRDJ1	CACVPIGDTPPRTDKLIF	TGTGCCTGTGTACCCATAGGGGATACTCCCCCGCGGACCGATAAACTCATCTTT
TRDD3	TRDV1	NA	TRDJ1	CALGKTFLLLGDTRLTDKLIF	TGTGCTCTTGGGAAAACCTTCCTACTGCTGGGGGATACGCGTTTAACCGATAAACTCATCTTT
NA	TRDV1	NA	TRDJ1	CALGEDLLLYVSYTDKLIF	TGTGCTCTTGGGGAGGATCTACTTCTTTACGTTTCGTACACCGATAAACTCATCTTT
TRDD3	TRDV1	NA	TRDJ1	CALRSTGGYYTDKLIF	TGTGCTCTGAGATCGACTGGGGGATACTATACCGATAAACTCATCTTT